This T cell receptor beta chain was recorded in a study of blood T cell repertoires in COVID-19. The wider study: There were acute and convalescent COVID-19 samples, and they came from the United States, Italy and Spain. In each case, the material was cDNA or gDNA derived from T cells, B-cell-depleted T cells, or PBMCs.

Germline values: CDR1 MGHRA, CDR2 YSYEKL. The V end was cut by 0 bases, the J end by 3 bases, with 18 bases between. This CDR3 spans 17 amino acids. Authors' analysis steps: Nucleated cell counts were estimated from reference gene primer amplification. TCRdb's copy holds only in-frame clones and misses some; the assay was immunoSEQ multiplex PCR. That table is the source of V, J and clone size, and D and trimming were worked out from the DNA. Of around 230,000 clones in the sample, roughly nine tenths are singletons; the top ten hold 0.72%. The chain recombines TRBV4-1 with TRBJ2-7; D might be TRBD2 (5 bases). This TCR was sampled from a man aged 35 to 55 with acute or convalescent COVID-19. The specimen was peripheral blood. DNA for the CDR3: TGCGCCAGCAGCCAAGATAGTCGGGGTATGTCACTCTACGAGCAGTACTTC. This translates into CASSQDSRGMSLYEQYF.